This TCR beta chain was captured in a study of T cell responses to AZD1222 COVID-19 vaccine. Worth noting for this clone: Its matching antigen is unknown.

The table came from immunoSEQ multiplex PCR; TCRdb's copy has only in-frame clones and leaves some out. The top ten clones hold 4% to 5% of a sample with 100,000 to 150,000 clones, around 89% of them seen once. Study observations and caveats: Most donors were white British, females outnumbered males, and clonal diversity was possibly underestimated. Seropositive status at baseline applied to only five to seven AZD1222 recipients. Spike-specific TCR breadth and depth both grew after two AZD1222 doses. Spike as a whole was targeted by vaccine-associated CD4 TCRs, dominant at 160-218 and 743-854.

CDR1 and CDR2 (germline): SGHRS, YFSETQ. Trimming stripped 3 bases from V and 8 bases from J, with 11 bases between. The length of the CDR3 is 13 residues. This receptor was taken from an adult in good health. The chain employs TRBV5-1 and TRBJ1-4; a possible D gene is TRBD1 (5 bases). Sample: peripheral blood, taken on day 0 of AZD1222 vaccination. CDR3 protein: CASSSQGYEKLFF. The DNA of the CDR3 is TGCGCCAGCAGCTCGCAGGGCTACGAAAAACTGTTTTTT.